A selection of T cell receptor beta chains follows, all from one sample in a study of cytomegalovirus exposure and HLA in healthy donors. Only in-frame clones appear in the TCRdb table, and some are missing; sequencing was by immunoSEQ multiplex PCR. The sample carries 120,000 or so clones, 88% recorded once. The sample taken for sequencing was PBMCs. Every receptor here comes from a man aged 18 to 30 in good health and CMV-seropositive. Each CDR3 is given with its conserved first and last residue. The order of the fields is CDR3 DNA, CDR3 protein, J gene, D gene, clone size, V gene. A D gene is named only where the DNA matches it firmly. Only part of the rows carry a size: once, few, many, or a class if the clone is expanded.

CDR3 DNA: TGTGCCAGCAGTGAAGTTGGGGGAGGCTACGAGCAGTACTTC
CDR3 protein: CASSEVGGGYEQYF
J gene: TRBJ2-7
D gene: -
clone size: -
V gene: TRBV6-1

CDR3 DNA: TGTGCCAGCAGTACCAGGACAGGGGGCAATGAGCAGTTCTTC
CDR3 protein: CASSTRTGGNEQFF
J gene: TRBJ2-1
D gene: TRBD1
clone size: -
V gene: TRBV27

CDR3 DNA: TGTGCCAGTAGTATGAGACAAGAGACCCAGTACTTC
CDR3 protein: CASSMRQETQYF
J gene: TRBJ2-5
D gene: -
clone size: -
V gene: TRBV19

CDR3 DNA: TGCAGCGCACAGGGTTTCATCGGGGAGCTGTTTTTT
CDR3 protein: CSAQGFIGELFF
J gene: TRBJ2-2
D gene: -
clone size: -
V gene: TRBV29-1

CDR3 DNA: TGCACCAGCAGCCAAAGAAAGGGGCAGACCCAGTACTTC
CDR3 protein: CTSSQRKGQTQYF
J gene: TRBJ2-5
D gene: -
clone size: -
V gene: TRBV1

CDR3 DNA: TGTGCCAGCAGTTCGCCGCTGACAGGGGGAGACCAAGAGACCCAGTACTTC
CDR3 protein: CASSSPLTGGDQETQYF
J gene: TRBJ2-5
D gene: TRBD1
clone size: -
V gene: TRBV28

CDR3 DNA: TGTGCCAGTAGTATTCGCCCCGGTACCTCTGGAAACACCATATATTTT
CDR3 protein: CASSIRPGTSGNTIYF
J gene: TRBJ1-3
D gene: -
clone size: -
V gene: TRBV19

CDR3 DNA: TGCGCCAGCAGCCAAGATCCGGGGACAAACAATCAGCCCCAGCATTTT
CDR3 protein: CASSQDPGTNNQPQHF
J gene: TRBJ1-5
D gene: -
clone size: -
V gene: TRBV4-1

CDR3 DNA: TGTGCCAGCAGCCGGGGGACAGCCGCCTACGAGCAGTACTTC
CDR3 protein: CASSRGTAAYEQYF
J gene: TRBJ2-7
D gene: -
clone size: -
V gene: TRBV7-6

CDR3 DNA: TGTGCCAGCAGCTCAGGGGTCGATGGCTACACCTTC
CDR3 protein: CASSSGVDGYTF
J gene: TRBJ1-2
D gene: -
clone size: -
V gene: TRBV7-6

CDR3 DNA: TGTGCCAGCAGCTTGCTTAAGGGGGCAGATACGCAGTATTTT
CDR3 protein: CASSLLKGADTQYF
J gene: TRBJ2-3
D gene: -
clone size: -
V gene: TRBV5-6

CDR3 DNA: TGTGCCAGCAGCTTAACAGGGGGAGGTGGAGAAAAACTGTTTTTT
CDR3 protein: CASSLTGGGGEKLFF
J gene: TRBJ1-4
D gene: TRBD1
clone size: -
V gene: TRBV7-2

CDR3 DNA: TGCGCCAGCAGCCAAGATTCGGTTTATATGCCCCGAAACTCTAACTATGGCTACACCTTC
CDR3 protein: CASSQDSVYMPRNSNYGYTF
J gene: TRBJ1-2
D gene: -
clone size: -
V gene: TRBV4-1

CDR3 DNA: TGCGCCAGCAGCTTGGACACAGGGGTGCGCGAGCAGTACTTC
CDR3 protein: CASSLDTGVREQYF
J gene: TRBJ2-7
D gene: TRBD1
clone size: -
V gene: TRBV5-1

CDR3 DNA: TGCGCCAGCAGCCAATTATTTACGGGGGGGCAGGGGTTGGATACGCAGTATTTT
CDR3 protein: CASSQLFTGGQGLDTQYF
J gene: TRBJ2-3
D gene: TRBD2
clone size: once
V gene: TRBV4-3

CDR3 DNA: TGTGCCAGCAGTGTCGGGGATACGCAGTATTTT
CDR3 protein: CASSVGDTQYF
J gene: TRBJ2-3
D gene: -
clone size: -
V gene: TRBV25-1

CDR3 DNA: TGCGCCAGCAGCCACCGAGTAAACTACGAGCAGTACTTC
CDR3 protein: CASSHRVNYEQYF
J gene: TRBJ2-7
D gene: -
clone size: -
V gene: TRBV4-1

CDR3 DNA: TGTGCCAGCAGTTTCCCGAGTAATCTTCGGGACAGGGAGGGCCATGAGCAGTTCTTC
CDR3 protein: CASSFPSNLRDREGHEQFF
J gene: TRBJ2-1
D gene: TRBD1
clone size: -
V gene: TRBV28

CDR3 DNA: TGTGCCAGCAGCCCCCTAGGCGGGATAAATTCTGGAAACACCATATATTTT
CDR3 protein: CASSPLGGINSGNTIYF
J gene: TRBJ1-3
D gene: -
clone size: -
V gene: TRBV4-2

CDR3 DNA: TGCAGCGTTGAACAGGGGGCTCGCACTGAAGCTTTCTTT
CDR3 protein: CSVEQGARTEAFF
J gene: TRBJ1-1
D gene: TRBD1
clone size: -
V gene: TRBV29-1

CDR3 DNA: TGTGCCCAGAAAAGGACAGGGCGAAACACCGGGGAGCTGTTTTTT
CDR3 protein: CAQKRTGRNTGELFF
J gene: TRBJ2-2
D gene: TRBD1
clone size: once
V gene: TRBV30

CDR3 DNA: TGTGCCAGTAGTAATCGGACTAGCGGGAGCCGCCATATCCCAGATACGCAGTATTTT
CDR3 protein: CASSNRTSGSRHIPDTQYF
J gene: TRBJ2-3
D gene: TRBD2
clone size: -
V gene: TRBV19

CDR3 DNA: TGTGCCAGTAGTATCAAGGGGGCGGGTAATTCACCCCTCCACTTT
CDR3 protein: CASSIKGAGNSPLHF
J gene: TRBJ1-6
D gene: TRBD1
clone size: -
V gene: TRBV19

CDR3 DNA: TGTGCCAGTAGATCCTTTGCGGGGTCGGGTAATTCACCCCTCCACTTT
CDR3 protein: CASRSFAGSGNSPLHF
J gene: TRBJ1-6
D gene: -
clone size: -
V gene: TRBV19

CDR3 DNA: TGTGCCAGCAGCTTGCTCTGGACAGGAAGAGAGACCCAGTACTTC
CDR3 protein: CASSLLWTGRETQYF
J gene: TRBJ2-5
D gene: TRBD1
clone size: -
V gene: TRBV5-6

CDR3 DNA: TGTGCCAGCAGCCTCACAGGGGGTCCAGACTATGGCTACACCTTC
CDR3 protein: CASSLTGGPDYGYTF
J gene: TRBJ1-2
D gene: TRBD1
clone size: -
V gene: TRBV9

CDR3 DNA: TGTGCCAGCAGCTTGACAGGAACCCCTGGAAACACCATATATTTT
CDR3 protein: CASSLTGTPGNTIYF
J gene: TRBJ1-3
D gene: -
clone size: -
V gene: TRBV7-8

CDR3 DNA: TGTGCCAGCAGTTACTCGTTGGGAGGCACAGATACGCAGTATTTT
CDR3 protein: CASSYSLGGTDTQYF
J gene: TRBJ2-3
D gene: -
clone size: -
V gene: TRBV6-5

CDR3 DNA: TGTGCCAGCAGCCAAGATCCGACAGTCACCGGGGAGCTGTTTTTT
CDR3 protein: CASSQDPTVTGELFF
J gene: TRBJ2-2
D gene: -
clone size: -
V gene: TRBV4-2

CDR3 DNA: TGTGCAAGTCGCCTCAGATATTACGGGATGACGCACGAGCAGTACTTC
CDR3 protein: CASRLRYYGMTHEQYF
J gene: TRBJ2-7
D gene: -
clone size: -
V gene: TRBV12-2

CDR3 DNA: TGTGCCAGCAGCTTAGATAGCGGATACACCGGGGAGCTGTTTTTT
CDR3 protein: CASSLDSGYTGELFF
J gene: TRBJ2-2
D gene: -
clone size: once
V gene: TRBV5-4

CDR3 DNA: TGTGCCAGCAGCCGGGGGTACGAGCAGTACTTC
CDR3 protein: CASSRGYEQYF
J gene: TRBJ2-7
D gene: -
clone size: once
V gene: TRBV7-9

CDR3 DNA: TGCGCCAGCAGTGACACTAGCTCCTACAATGAGCAGTTCTTC
CDR3 protein: CASSDTSSYNEQFF
J gene: TRBJ2-1
D gene: -
clone size: -
V gene: TRBV10-2

CDR3 DNA: TGTGCCAGCAGTAGGACACGGACAGGGGGTGGGACCCAGTACTTC
CDR3 protein: CASSRTRTGGGTQYF
J gene: TRBJ2-5
D gene: TRBD1
clone size: -
V gene: TRBV6-5

CDR3 DNA: TGTGCCAGTAACGAGCGGGGGGCTAAAGTTGGCGAGCAGTTCTTC
CDR3 protein: CASNERGAKVGEQFF
J gene: TRBJ2-1
D gene: TRBD2
clone size: -
V gene: TRBV19

CDR3 DNA: TGTGCCAGCAGCTTAGAATGGCGGGACACCGGGGAGCTGTTTTTT
CDR3 protein: CASSLEWRDTGELFF
J gene: TRBJ2-2
D gene: -
clone size: -
V gene: TRBV11-2

CDR3 DNA: TGTGCCAGCAGCTCGACACTGAACACTGAAGCTTTCTTT
CDR3 protein: CASSSTLNTEAFF
J gene: TRBJ1-1
D gene: -
clone size: -
V gene: TRBV11-2

CDR3 DNA: TGTGCCAGCAGCTTGGGGTCAGGGGGGAAGAGGGATGAGCAGTTCTTC
CDR3 protein: CASSLGSGGKRDEQFF
J gene: TRBJ2-1
D gene: -
clone size: once
V gene: TRBV5-4